This is a list of T cell receptor beta chains from one sample in a study of vaccination and CD4 T cells after COVID-19. No cognate antigen is known for these TCRs. TCRdb itself ran the PCR reads through MiXCR, one entry per CDR3 protein. Of about 22,000 distinct CDR3 sequences in the sample, about 30% were seen once. Source material: cultured CD4+ T cells from blood. Every receptor here comes from a human donor with COVID-19. The CDR3 runs from the conserved cysteine through the conserved F or W. The order of the fields is V gene, J gene, D gene, CDR3 protein. A D gene is named only where the DNA matches it firmly.

TRBV2,TRBJ1-4,TRBD1,CASGTGRNEKLFF
TRBV7-9,TRBJ1-6,.,CASSLGEGYSPLHF
TRBV7-6,TRBJ2-5,TRBD2,CASSPGLAGGGEETQYF
TRBV20-1,TRBJ2-7,TRBD1,CSARLGTGDELYF
TRBV20-1,TRBJ2-1,TRBD2,CSANKLSGGTYNEQFF
TRBV25-1,TRBJ1-1,TRBD1,CASSEWGTGGTEAFF
TRBV5-4,TRBJ2-7,TRBD1,CASSPDRGILYEQYF
TRBV20-1,TRBJ2-3,.,CSASYDADTQYF
TRBV12-3/TRBV12-4,TRBJ1-2,.,CASSVNYGYTF
TRBV7-2,TRBJ1-3,.,CASSSNLYTIYF
TRBV5-4,TRBJ1-5,TRBD1,CASSRTGPSNQPQHF
TRBV6-2/TRBV6-3,TRBJ2-7,.,CASSYRSGSSYEQYF
TRBV7-9,TRBJ1-1,.,CASSRDGGNTEAFF
TRBV10-3,TRBJ1-2,.,CAISGPPEQGQNYGYTF
TRBV28,TRBJ1-2,.,CASRYSGGTDGYTF
TRBV6-5,TRBJ2-2,TRBD2,CASSSPQAGGVTGELFF
TRBV7-2,TRBJ1-2,.,CASSLVQGQKGYTF
TRBV7-7,TRBJ2-2,.,CASSLSTAGTGELFF
TRBV5-4,TRBJ2-5,TRBD2,CASSLGGAAGRQETQYF
TRBV2,TRBJ2-5,.,CASGGLSFGETQYF
TRBV10-2,TRBJ1-5,.,CASSEVGANQPQHF
TRBV20-1,TRBJ2-1,TRBD2,CSVAGGDEQFF
TRBV7-9,TRBJ1-5,.,CASSSDSNHQPQHF
TRBV10-2,TRBJ2-5,.,CASSETGFQETQYF
TRBV11-2,TRBJ1-1,.,CASTLQGSRTEAFF
TRBV7-3,TRBJ1-2,.,CASSSTRGGNYGYTF
TRBV11-2,TRBJ1-4,.,CASSRGRGDIGEKLFF
TRBV19,TRBJ1-6,TRBD1,CASSILRDRQGVLSYNSPLHF
TRBV6-1,TRBJ1-5,.,CASPGPDLWQPQHF
TRBV12-3/TRBV12-4,TRBJ1-5,TRBD1,CASTGTGVGQPQHF
TRBV30,TRBJ1-5,TRBD1,CAWSPTDRGDQPQHF
TRBV15,TRBJ2-3,.,CATNTGQVAADTQYF
TRBV6-1,TRBJ1-3,TRBD1,CASSLGGQGAFGNTIYF
TRBV7-9,TRBJ1-2,.,CASSLTGYGYTF
TRBV6-5,TRBJ2-1,.,CASSYWGVKNNEQFF
TRBV5-1,TRBJ2-7,TRBD1,CASSLTIGTGAYEQYF
TRBV5-1,TRBJ1-1,.,CASSINTEAFF
TRBV19,TRBJ1-6,TRBD1,CASSTRDRGTNSPLHF
TRBV6-1,TRBJ1-2,TRBD1,CASKTGGANYGYTF
TRBV25-1,TRBJ2-5,TRBD2,CASSGWTSLRETQYF
TRBV5-4,TRBJ1-4,.,CASSLEPGEEKLFF
TRBV6-2/TRBV6-3,TRBJ2-2,.,CASSQPVGRTGELFF
TRBV6-1,TRBJ2-4,.,CASSDPGVAKNIQYF
TRBV28,TRBJ1-1,.,CASTGGTEAFF
TRBV20-1,TRBJ1-6,TRBD1,CSASQLSSGQGGSPLHF
TRBV15,TRBJ1-2,.,CATSRGTGQGKGYTF
TRBV20-1,TRBJ2-7,.,CSAPGPRSYEQYF